This T cell receptor (beta chain) appears in the sequencing data of a study of read filtering for tumor transcriptome and immune sequencing. Across the whole study: Per sample, TCR-region reads ranged about 4 to 11 million by IR-seq, about 85 to 1,400 by RNA-seq. Notes on the study in general: Without single-read clonotypes, shared clonotype proportions correlated more between IR-seq and RNA-seq.

This clonotype has at least ten counts. Its antigen is not identified. From 300 to 450 ng of RNA, a library with molecular barcoded alpha/delta and beta/gamma adaptors was made. TCRdb reanalysed the reads using MiXCR and keeps one entry per CDR3 protein. The repertoire holds some 38,000 distinct CDR3 sequences, roughly 10% seen once, with approximately 30% in the top ten. Sequencing was performed on a population of CD138-negative cells sorted from bone marrow. This TCR was sampled from a donor aged 40 or older with multiple myeloma.

The CDR3 DNA reads as TGTGCCAGCAGCTTGGGGCAGGGAACCTACGAGCAGTACTTC. This codes for CASSLGQGTYEQYF. This chain links TRBV7-2 with TRBJ2-7, with TRBD1 as a possible D gene (5 bases). With 3 bases removed from V and 2 bases from J, the gap between germline ends came to 11 bases. Germline-derived CDR1 and CDR2 are SGHTA and FQGNSA. The CDR3 covers 14 residues.